This T cell receptor (beta chain) is from a study of cytomegalovirus exposure and HLA in healthy donors. The study, taken as a whole, reports: The authors enumerated under 200 TCR beta chains as linked to cytomegalovirus. First-cohort TCR clusters were later found to tend to co-occur in the 120 or so validation repertoires. Both high specificity and high sensitivity reportedly marked the classifier's diagnosis of cytomegalovirus status.

The V gene's germline CDR1 is SNHLY and CDR2 FYNNEI. The CDR3 runs to 14 residues. J was trimmed by 6 bases and V by 7 bases; bases with no gene match: 8. Sequencing was performed with immunoSEQ multiplex PCR; in TCRdb, only in-frame clones are kept and a portion is missing. The sample lists about 90,000 clones, approximately 84% occurring once. This clone was seen only once. Its antigen is undetermined. The material sequenced was PBMCs. The V call is TRBV2, the J call TRBJ1-5; TRBD1 aligns across 8 bases. The TCR originated in a woman aged 18-29 years in good health and CMV-seropositive. In nucleotides, the CDR3 is TGTGCCAGCACCCCAGACAGGGGTGGTCAGCCCCAGCATTTT. It codes for CASTPDRGGQPQHF.